This TCR beta chain was retrieved from a study of blood T cell repertoires in COVID-19. Overall study context: There were acute and convalescent COVID-19 samples, and they came from the United States, Italy and Spain.

The CDR3 is made up of 14 amino acids. Germline V gene data show CDR1 as SGHRS and CDR2 as YFSETQ. Losses at the gene ends were 5 bases for V and 6 bases for J; bases not matched to a gene: 7. Generated by immunoSEQ multiplex PCR, the TCRdb table keeps only in-frame clones and is missing some. This table holds roughly 120,000 clones, about 84% found once. The source is a man in his fifties or sixties with acute or convalescent COVID-19. V gene TRBV5-1 combines with J gene TRBJ2-4; 8 nucleotides match TRBD2. Sequencing input: peripheral blood. The CDR3 is CASSSTSGRNIQYF. In DNA, the CDR3 is TGCGCCAGCAGTTCAACCAGCGGGAGAAACATTCAGTACTTC.